Listed here is a single TCR beta chain. This clone was recorded many times. Its antigen is still unknown. Per-base qualities were not stored, and no clone one base away is much larger. The time point label here, explained by the study, means: about 28 days (+/-7) after the second vaccine dose. This specimen's treatment or condition label, interpreted: meningococcal conjugate vaccine given as trial control. Samples from vaccinated people were obtained from the UK trials COV001 and COV002, which included a single-blind randomized controlled phase 2/3 trial of AZD1222 (ChAdOx1 nCoV-19) in healthy adults. Trial participant PBMC samples were collected at day 0 and day 28 after the second dose for TCRbeta chain sequencing. The CDR3 regions of human TCRbeta chains were subjected to immunosequencing. The original methods were these. Repertoire TCRs were matched against a reference library of SARS-CoV-2-specific TCRs generated with the MIRA antigen-specificity platform. Breadth was defined as the fraction of unique TCRs that were SARS-CoV-2-associated, and depth was defined as the fraction of total T cells that were SARS-CoV-2-associated. Using the MIRA data, each spike-specific TCR was assigned both to the spike region to which the TCR was reactive and to a CD4 or CD8 class. Log10-transformed breadth and depth values were compared by one-way ANOVA with Sidak's multiple comparisons tests. What TCRdb holds here is the immuneACCESS table cut down to in-frame rearrangements. Part of the clones is not present; checked against another copy, under half of the missing clones reflect an unresolved V gene, and the others are unexplained. V and J calls and clone size are given by that table; D and trimming were obtained from the DNA. This sample is represented by some 150,000 clones; approximately 85% of them were singletons. The ten largest clones represent approximately 8% of the sample.

The data stem from a study of T cell responses to AZD1222 COVID-19 vaccine listed by TCRdb under 2021. About the investigation overall: A total of under 250 trial participants underwent TCR sequencing, of whom 207 had received two doses of AZD1222 and around 25 had received two doses of the MenACWY control vaccine. Trial participants were enrolled into age subgroups of 18-55, 56-69 and 70-plus years, which contained roughly 140, 27 and 60 TCR-sequenced participants, respectively.

The germline V gene encodes CDR1 LNHDA and CDR2 SQIVND (reference sequence). The CDR3 spans 13 residues, from the cysteine through the phenylalanine. The retained sequence is limited to the CDR3, 39 bases, with the frame set at the first base. V and J are trimmed by 5 bases and 6 bases, and the gene matches miss 6 bases of the junction. Study-wide findings and limitations: The 56-69-year group was small, and its depth increase did not reach significance, likely because of low power. Reportedly, close to half of the unique spike-specific TCRs recognized epitopes lying outside the regions that are mutated in the B.1.351 and B.1.1.7 variants. A significant rise in spike-specific TCR breadth and depth was observed after two AZD1222 doses relative to day 0 and relative to MenACWY recipients. Because no samples from the day 14 peak response were available, repertoires could be characterized only after the peak T cell response. Conclusions about previously exposed vaccinees were limited because only six AZD1222 recipients were SARS-CoV-2 seropositive at baseline. The vaccine-associated CD4 TCRs covered the entire spike protein, and the dominant responses fell in regions 160-218 and 743-854. Participants were mostly white British and included more females than males, and it was suggested by the authors that clonal diversity may have been underestimated.

The chain couples TRBV19 to TRBJ1-2, and TRBD1 matches 7 of the central bases. This receptor was taken from an adult who received the MenACWY meningococcal vaccine as a control. Sequencing was performed on peripheral blood, taken 28 days after the second dose of the MenACWY control vaccine. The CDR3 is CASSWTGQDGYTF. The nucleotides are TGTGCCAGTAGTTGGACAGGTCAGGATGGCTACACCTTC. Where the CDR3 stops, the reference TRBV19 and TRBJ1-2 genes take over; the full variable domain is DGGITQSPKYLFRKEGQNVTLSCEQNLNHDAMYWYRQDPGQGLRLIYYSQIVNDFQKGDIAEGYSVSREKKESFPLTVTSAQKNPTAFYLCASSWTGQDGYTFGSGTRLTVV.